Below are 18 T cell receptor beta chains sequenced from a single sample in a study of CXCR3-negative and CXCR3-positive naive CD8 T cells. Study-wide points: Researchers report that CXCR3-positive naive cells carry more hydrophobic TRB CDR3s than CXCR3-negative naive cells.

No antigen is known for these receptors. Preparation of TRB cDNA libraries relied on 5' RACE carrying UMI labels. TCRdb re-called the 5' RACE reads; every CDR3 protein appears as one record, without DNA. This repertoire includes just under 90,000 distinct CDR3 sequences. Sample: naive CXCR3+ CD8+ T cells from blood. Subset denoted: CD45RO-CCR7+CD27+CD95- naive CD8+ T cells expressing CXCR3 (TNR3+). Receptor source: a human donor in good health. Some clones in this sample may be carry-over from other donors' samples.

The CDR3 loop reads CASSFQDTEAFF. V usage is TRBV12-3 or TRBV12-4 and J usage is TRBJ1-1. The CDR3 has 12 amino acids.

The V gene is TRBV13, the J gene TRBJ1-3; TCRdb's assignment of TRBD1 cannot be checked, as there is no DNA. This CDR3 contains 16 residues. Germline CDR1 is PRHDT and CDR2 is FYEKMQ (reference sequence). CDR3 in amino acids: CASSPQDSVSGNTIYF.

The CDR3 here is CASSLAYEHREYSYEQYF. The J gene is TRBJ2-7, the V gene TRBV5-1. In germline, CDR1 is SGHRS, CDR2 YFSETQ. The CDR3 runs to 18 residues.

The V and J genes are TRBV20-1 and TRBJ1-4; TCRdb's assignment of TRBD1 cannot be checked, as there is no DNA. Germline loops: CDR1 DFQATT, CDR2 SNEGSKA (reference sequence). The CDR3 spans 13 residues. The CDR3 loop reads CSAPDREVEKLFF.

The chain links TRBV6-1 to TRBJ1-1. The CDR3 is 12 amino acids. Germline V gene sequence: CDR1 MNHNS, CDR2 SASEGT. The CDR3: CASSDRDTEAFF.

J is TRBJ2-5 and V is TRBV29-1; TCRdb indicates TRBD1, and absent DNA this call remains unverified. Germline V gene lookup returns CDR1 SQVTM and CDR2 ANQGSEA. The CDR3 contains 15 residues. The chain's CDR3 is CSVADPTGRQETQYF. Supplemented by reference TRBV29-1 and TRBJ2-5, the full variable domain reads SAVISQKPSRDICQRGTSLTIQCQVDSQVTMMFWYRQQPGQSLTLIATANQGSEATYESGFVIDKFPISRPNLTFSTLTVSNMSPEDSSIYLCSVADPTGRQETQYFGPGTRLLVL.

The genes are TRBV25-1 and TRBJ2-7. The CDR3 runs 12 residues. Germline V gene sequence: CDR1 MGHDK, CDR2 SYGVNS. The CDR3 sequence: CASRGSYSEQYF.

The chain has TRBV15 and TRBJ2-7; TCRdb's D call of TRBD1 is untestable without DNA. Germline V lookup: CDR1 LNHNV, CDR2 YYDKDF (reference sequence). The CDR3 extends over 14 amino acids. The CDR3 loop is CATSRVGVAYEQYF.

The chain recombines TRBV28 with TRBJ2-7; without DNA, the TCRdb call of TRBD1 cannot be checked. Germline V lookup: CDR1 MDHEN, CDR2 SYDVKM. CDR3 size: 19 residues. CDR3 amino acids: CAIQPLNLHTGISYYEQYF.

This chain joins TRBV9 and TRBJ2-7; TCRdb outputs TRBD1, but without DNA this stays unchecked. The germline V gene has CDR1 SGDLS and CDR2 YYNGEE. CDR3 length equals 14 residues. CDR3 sequence reads: CASSVVAGAYEQYF.

This chain connects TRBV6-5 to TRBJ2-2; the D call of TRBD2 rests on TCRdb alone, since no DNA is present to check it. From germline, CDR1 is MNHEY and CDR2 SVGAGI. This CDR3 has 19 residues. The CDR3 protein is CASSYSMSPEGEDTGELFF.

The rearrangement uses TRBV28 and TRBJ2-1; TCRdb reports TRBD1, a call that lacks DNA to check it against. CDR3 length equals 14 residues. Germline CDR1 is MDHEN and CDR2 is SYDVKM. CDR3: CASSIPRDYNEQFF.

V and J are TRBV2 and TRBJ1-5. There are 13 residues in the CDR3. CDR1 and CDR2 from the germline V gene are SNHLY and FYNNEI. The CDR3 spells CASIGRVNQPQHF.

The V gene is TRBV3-1, the J gene TRBJ2-4. From germline, CDR1 is LGHDT and CDR2 YNNKEL (reference sequence). This CDR3 spans 11 amino acids. The CDR3 sequence: CASSQGILKYF.

The chain couples TRBV12-3 or TRBV12-4 to TRBJ2-1. The CDR3 has 15 amino acids. CDR3 protein: CASRPDQIEYNEQFF.

The chain couples TRBV5-1 to TRBJ1-1. Germline V lookup: CDR1 SGHRS, CDR2 YFSETQ. The CDR3 contains 15 residues. The CDR3 loop reads CASSLAAAAGTEAFF.

The chain links TRBV18 to TRBJ2-1; TCRdb outputs TRBD2, but without DNA this stays unchecked. The CDR3 totals 15 residues. In germline, CDR1 is KGHSH, CDR2 LQKENI. The CDR3 loop is CASSPPSGQSYEQFF. The full variable domain, completed using reference TRBV18 and TRBJ2-1, is NAGVMQNPRHLVRRRGQEARLRCSPMKGHSHVYWYRQLPEEGLKFMVYLQKENIIDESGMPKERFSAEFPKEGPSILRIQQVVRGDSAAYFCASSPPSGQSYEQFFGPGTRLTVL.

The chain employs TRBV21-1 and TRBJ2-7; lacking DNA, the TRBD1 call made by TCRdb goes unchecked. TRBV21-1 is reported as a pseudogene. CDR3 length: 15 amino acids. CDR3: CASTITGTNTYEQYF.